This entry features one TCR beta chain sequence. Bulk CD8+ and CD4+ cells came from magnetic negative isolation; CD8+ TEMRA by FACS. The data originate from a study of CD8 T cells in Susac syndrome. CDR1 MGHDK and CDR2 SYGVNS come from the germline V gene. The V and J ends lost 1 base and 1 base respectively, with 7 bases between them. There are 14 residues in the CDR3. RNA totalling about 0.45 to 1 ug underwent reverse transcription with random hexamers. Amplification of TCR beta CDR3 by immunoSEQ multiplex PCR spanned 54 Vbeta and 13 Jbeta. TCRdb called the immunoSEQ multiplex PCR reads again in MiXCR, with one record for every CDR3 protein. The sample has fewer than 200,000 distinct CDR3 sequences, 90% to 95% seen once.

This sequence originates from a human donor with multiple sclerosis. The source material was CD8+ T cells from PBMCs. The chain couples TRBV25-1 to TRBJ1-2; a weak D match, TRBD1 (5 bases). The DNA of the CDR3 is TGTGCCAGCAGTGAATTTGGGGGTAACTATGGCTACACCTTC. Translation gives CASSEFGGNYGYTF.